The entry below gives a single TCR beta chain sequence along with its context. What it binds is unknown. Naive CD4+ cells were CD45RA-selected; the remaining cells were memory. Clones were sequenced by immunoSEQ multiplex PCR, and TCRdb holds only the in-frame ones, with some missing. Found here are millions of clones, around 90% of them singletons; the top ten hold roughly 0.14%. The data stem from a study of shared clonotypes between healthy human individuals. The V gene's germline CDR1 is SGHDT and CDR2 YYEEEE. Trimming took 4 bases from V and 2 from J; bases not matched to a gene: 3. This CDR3 has 13 amino acids. Study-wide results and caveats: Clonotype sharing among the donors was expected to vary with sequencing depth.

This receptor was identified in a man younger than 35 in good health. Sequenced: naive CD4+ T cells sorted from blood. The subset was: CD45RA+ positively selected. J is TRBJ2-7 and V is TRBV5-6, with 7 bases aligning to TRBD1. CDR3 nucleotide sequence: TGTGCCAGCAGCCGGGACAGAACCTACGAGCAGTACTTC. Translation: CASSRDRTYEQYF.